This T cell receptor beta chain was profiled in a study of blood T cell repertoires in COVID-19 (dated by TCRdb to 2020 to 2021). In the study overall: Samples covering the acute and convalescent phases of COVID-19 were provided by collaborators in the United States, Italy and Spain. The material from the prospective study consisted of cDNA or gDNA derived from T cells, B-cell-depleted T cells, or PBMCs. The dataset comprised deeply sampled blood TCRbeta repertoires from subjects exposed to, actively infected with, or recovered from COVID-19. The repertoires were made available in a free public database intended to serve as a resource for research on the immune response to SARS-CoV-2. The samples were drawn from two sources: the first 160 participants of the ongoing ImmuneRACE study, and approximately 1,300 subjects contributed by 6 global collaborators. The sample metadata nearly always contained a de-identified subject ID, COVID-19 status, age in years and sex. Where HLA class I and class II types were available, the types were taken from metadata supplied by the sample provider, not from assay-based typing.

Enrolling through a virtual design, the prospective study's participants ranged in age from roughly 18 to 95 years and lived across some 23 United States geographic areas. In the prospective study, participants were assigned to cohorts based on the clinical history participants reported in a screening survey and a study questionnaire. Exposed participants were defined as having been in contact with someone with a PCR-confirmed or clinician-diagnosed COVID-19 case within 2 weeks of study entry. Each participant in the prospective study had whole blood, serum and a nasopharyngeal or oropharyngeal swab collected by mobile phlebotomists. Over a roughly 2-month period, participants in the prospective study had the option of providing additional blood draws and questionnaires. Prospective study blood samples were shipped either frozen or at room temperature before DNA extraction. The immunoSEQ Assay, a bias-controlled multiplex PCR, was used to amplify TCRbeta CDR3 regions from genomic DNA. Concerning the study's data processing: The number of nucleated cells in each sample was estimated by amplification of reference gene primers within the assay. To quantify the absolute abundance of each unique TCRbeta CDR3 rearrangement, sequence reads were collapsed and filtered. For each sample, productive Simpson clonality was calculated as the square root of Simpson's diversity index over productive rearrangements. Held by TCRdb, this immuneACCESS table contains in-frame sequences only and omits some clones. Under half of the omission traces to an unresolved V gene where checked; the cause of the rest is unknown. V, J and clone size are taken as reported in that table, and D and trimming were inferred from the DNA itself. The sample table records under 250,000 clones; roughly 85% of these occur just once. Together, the top ten hold 3.5% to 4% of the sample.

With regard to this clone: The target of this receptor is not known. No much larger clone exists at a distance of one base, and base qualities are not known.

As encoded in the germline V gene, CDR1 is KGHSH while CDR2 is LQKENI. V is reduced by 4 bases and J by 8 bases, leaving a spacing of 14 bases between them. CDR3 length: 13 amino acids, cysteine to phenylalanine. The kept DNA is CDR3 alone, 39 bases in frame from the first base. The paper's findings and limits, for the study overall: The amount of clinical and demographic metadata varied by source and participant and was provided uncurated.

Material: PBMCs or T cells enriched from blood (not recorded which). The chain was built from TRBV18 and TRBJ1-1; matching of 5 bases hints at TRBD1 as the D gene. The clonotype originates from a woman aged 40 to 55 who had been exposed to COVID-19. CDR3 protein: CASSQGDGLEAFF. The DNA sequence is given as TGTGCCAGCTCACAAGGGGACGGACTAGAAGCTTTCTTT. The variable domain in full, with residues beyond the CDR3 obtained from the reference TRBV18 and TRBJ1-1 genes, is NAGVMQNPRHLVRRRGQEARLRCSPMKGHSHVYWYRQLPEEGLKFMVYLQKENIIDESGMPKERFSAEFPKEGPSILRIQQVVRGDSAAYFCASSQGDGLEAFFGQGTRLTVV.